The clone carrying this T cell receptor (beta chain) showed up just a few times. The V and J ends lost 1 base and 1 base respectively, with 8 bases between them. The CDR3 contains 14 residues. This specimen comes from a study of shared clonotypes between healthy human individuals. Each PCR replicate from the sorted subsets contained about 200 ng DNA, which is some 31,000 T cell genomes. Sequenced by immunoSEQ multiplex PCR; TCRdb stores in-frame clones only, minus some. Here the sample spans around 2.5 million clones, under 95% being singletons. The rearrangement links TRBV6-7 to TRBJ2-7, with unresolved D. TRBV6-7 belongs to the ORF category, with a function that is uncertain. Material for sequencing was naive CD4+ T cells from PBMCs. Regarding subset: CD45RA+ positively selected. The receptor's source is a man between 18 and 35 years old in good health. Some clones in this sample may be carry-over from other donors' samples. CDR3 DNA sequence: TGTGCCAGCAGTTACTACTCCGGGTCCTACGAGCAGTACTTC. This codes for CASSYYSGSYEQYF.